This TCR beta chain was retrieved from a study of T cells expressing NK-cell markers. Turning to the study itself: Seven of eight sequenced donors tested HCMV-seropositive; one tested seronegative.

With respect to this clonotype: The antigen is unknown.

The CDR3 has 13 residues. Looked up from germline, CDR1 is MNHEY and CDR2 is SMNVEV (reference sequence). As the method of synthesis, 5'RACE template switching with UMIs yielded TCR beta cDNA. TCRdb reprocessed the 5' RACE reads; each CDR3 protein has one entry and no DNA is given. The sample holds 150,000 or so distinct CDR3 sequences. Findings and caveats of the study: Also leading the CD3+CD56-NKG2C+ fraction in a few donors were these clonotypes.

The chain joins TRBV27 to TRBJ1-5. The TCR comes from a woman aged 18 to 69 in good health. The sample taken for sequencing was blood T cells: a sorted CD56 or NKG2C T cell subset, CD4+ or CD8+ T cells, or bulk PBMC T cells (not recorded which). This CDR3 is CASSFSRDQPQHF.